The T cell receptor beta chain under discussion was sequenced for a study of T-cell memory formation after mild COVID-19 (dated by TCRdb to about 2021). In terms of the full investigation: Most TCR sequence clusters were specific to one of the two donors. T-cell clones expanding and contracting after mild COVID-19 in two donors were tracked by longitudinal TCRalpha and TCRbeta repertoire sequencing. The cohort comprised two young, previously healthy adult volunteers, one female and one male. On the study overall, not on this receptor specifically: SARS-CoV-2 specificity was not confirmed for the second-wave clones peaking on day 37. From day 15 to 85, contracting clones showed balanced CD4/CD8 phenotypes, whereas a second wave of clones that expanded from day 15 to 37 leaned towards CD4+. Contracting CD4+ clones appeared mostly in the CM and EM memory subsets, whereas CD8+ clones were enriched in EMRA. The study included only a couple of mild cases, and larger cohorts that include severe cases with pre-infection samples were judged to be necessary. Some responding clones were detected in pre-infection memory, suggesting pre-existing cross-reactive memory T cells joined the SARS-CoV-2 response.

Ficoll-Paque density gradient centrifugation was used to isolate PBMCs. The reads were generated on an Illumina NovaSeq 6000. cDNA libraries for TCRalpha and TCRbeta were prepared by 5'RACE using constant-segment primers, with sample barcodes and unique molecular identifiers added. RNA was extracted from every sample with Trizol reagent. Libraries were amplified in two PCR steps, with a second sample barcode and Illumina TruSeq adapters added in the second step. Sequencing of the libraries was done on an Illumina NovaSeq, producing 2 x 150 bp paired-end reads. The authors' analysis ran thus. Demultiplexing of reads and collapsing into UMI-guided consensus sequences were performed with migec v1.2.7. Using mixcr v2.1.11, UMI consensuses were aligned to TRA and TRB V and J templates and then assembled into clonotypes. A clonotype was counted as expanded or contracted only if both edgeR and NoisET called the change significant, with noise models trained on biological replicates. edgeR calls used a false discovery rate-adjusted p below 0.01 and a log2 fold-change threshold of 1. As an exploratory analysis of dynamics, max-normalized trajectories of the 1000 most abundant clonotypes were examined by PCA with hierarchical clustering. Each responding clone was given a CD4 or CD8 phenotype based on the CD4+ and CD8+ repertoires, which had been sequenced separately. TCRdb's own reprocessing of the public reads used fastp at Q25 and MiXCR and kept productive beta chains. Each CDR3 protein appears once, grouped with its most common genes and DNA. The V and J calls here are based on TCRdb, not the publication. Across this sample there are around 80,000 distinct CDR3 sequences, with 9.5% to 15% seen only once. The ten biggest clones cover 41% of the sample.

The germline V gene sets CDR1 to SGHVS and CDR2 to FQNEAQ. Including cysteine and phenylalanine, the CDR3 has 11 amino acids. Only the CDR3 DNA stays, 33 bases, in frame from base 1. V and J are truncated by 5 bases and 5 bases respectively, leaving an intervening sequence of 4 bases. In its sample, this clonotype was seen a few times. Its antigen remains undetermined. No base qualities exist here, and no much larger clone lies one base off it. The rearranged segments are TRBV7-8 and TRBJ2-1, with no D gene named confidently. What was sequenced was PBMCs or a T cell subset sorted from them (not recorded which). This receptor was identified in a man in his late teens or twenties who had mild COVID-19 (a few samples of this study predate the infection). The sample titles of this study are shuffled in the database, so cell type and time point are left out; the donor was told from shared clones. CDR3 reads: CASSGNNEQFF. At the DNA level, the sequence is TGTGCCAGCAGCGGAAACAATGAGCAGTTCTTC.